This T cell receptor (beta chain) was found in a study of beta chain features in type 1 diabetes. CDR1 and CDR2 from the germline V gene are SGHAT and FQNNGV. Trimming took off 0 bases at V and 4 bases at J, with 10 bases between the two ends. CDR3 length: 15 amino acids. Expressed TCRB transcripts were sequenced because the isolated RNA had all been reverse transcribed beforehand. TCRdb's table, derived via immunoSEQ multiplex PCR, lists solely in-frame clones and lacks some. There are over 700,000 clones in the sample; about a sixth occur only once, and 0.02% to 0.03% lies in the top ten. The chain recombines TRBV11-2 with TRBJ2-1; D uncertain. The sequence was obtained from a woman aged 18-35 years in good health. The sample comprised naive CD4+ T cells from blood. The DNA of the CDR3 is TGTGCCAGCAGCTTAGAAGGGTTCGTTTACAATGAGCAGTTCTTC. Residues: CASSLEGFVYNEQFF.